This T cell receptor beta chain is from a study of blood T cell repertoires in COVID-19. The CDR3 contains 14 residues. The data were produced by immunoSEQ multiplex PCR, yet TCRdb's version contains in-frame clones alone and is incomplete. The sample holds a few hundred thousand clones, around 85% seen once. The rearrangement uses TRBV21-1 and TRBJ1-1; the table calls TRBD1, which could not be checked here. TRBV21-1 is a documented pseudogene. The receptor's source is a human donor with COVID-19, enrolled during active disease. The donor label of this sample is uncertain. The sequenced sample was peripheral blood. In nucleotides, the CDR3 is TGTGCCAGCAGCAAAGATGGGGGCGTAGCTGAAGCTTTCTTT. This gives the protein CASSKDGGVAEAFF.